Each of the 5 T cell receptor beta chains below was sequenced from the same sample in a study of cytomegalovirus exposure and HLA in healthy donors. A multiplex PCR was run with 60 Vbeta primers and 13 Jbeta primers. TCRdb's table, derived via immunoSEQ multiplex PCR, lists solely in-frame clones and lacks some. The data show 89,000 or so clones, about 80% seen once. The sample was PBMCs. The receptors stem from a man aged 18-30 years in good health and CMV-seropositive.

This clone was observed once. This chain joins TRBV5-1 and TRBJ1-2; 8 positions agree with TRBD1. V was pared by 1 base and J by 6 bases, with 5 bases of the junction left unmatched. Looked up from germline, CDR1 is SGHRS and CDR2 is YFSETQ. The CDR3 contains 14 residues. The CDR3: CASSLRQGADGYTF. In DNA, the CDR3 is TGCGCCAGCAGCTTGAGGCAGGGGGCGGATGGCTACACCTTC.

The gene calls are TRBV7-9 and TRBJ1-1; D unresolved. The germline V and J ends were trimmed by 8 bases and 1 base, with 29 bases remaining between them. The CDR3 totals 19 residues. Germline V gene sequence: CDR1 SEHNR, CDR2 FQNEAQ (reference sequence). DNA of the CDR3: TGTGCCAGCCAAACCCTAAGAGGAGGTGGTGGTGGTGGGAACACTGAAGCTTTCTTT. Translation gives CASQTLRGGGGGGNTEAFF.

This rearrangement joins TRBV6-1 to TRBJ2-7; D unresolved. The CDR3 covers 12 residues. Trimming removed 2 bases from V and 6 bases from J, with 8 bases in between. Germline CDR1 MNHNS, CDR2 SASEGT. The CDR3 sequence: CASSENFLEQYF. The CDR3, as DNA: TGTGCCAGCAGTGAAAATTTCCTCGAGCAGTACTTC.

This clone was found a few times. CDR3 amino acids: CASSDPSSSQETQYF. CDR3 DNA: TGTGCCAGCAGTGACCCTAGCTCCTCTCAAGAGACCCAGTACTTC. The chain links TRBV2 to TRBJ2-5, with a possible D match to TRBD2 (5 bases). Germline lookup yields CDR1 SNHLY and CDR2 FYNNEI. The CDR3 extends over 15 amino acids. V was pared by 3 bases and J by 2 bases, with 13 bases between.

The chain combines TRBV20-1 with TRBJ1-2; D is perhaps TRBD1 (5 bases). V was trimmed by 6 bases and J by 6 bases, leaving 8 bases between them. CDR3 length equals 10 residues. Germline V gene data show CDR1 as DFQATT and CDR2 as SNEGSKA (reference sequence). This chain's CDR3 is CSAQQDGYTF. Written as DNA, the CDR3 is TGCAGTGCCCAACAGGATGGCTACACCTTC.